A selection of T cell receptor beta chains follows, all from one sample in a study of cytomegalovirus exposure and HLA in healthy donors. The assay was immunoSEQ multiplex PCR, and TCRdb's table has in-frame clones only and misses some. Among 150,000 to 200,000 clones listed, 82% were seen once. The source material was PBMCs. These receptors all come from a girl aged 2 to 10 in good health and CMV-seropositive. The CDR3 runs from the conserved cysteine through the conserved F or W. The order of the fields is V gene, D gene, clone size, J gene, CDR3 protein, CDR3 DNA. D genes are given only for firm matches. Clone size is stated in some rows and not others, as once, few, many or a class when expanded.

TRBV30	.	few	TRBJ2-2	CAWRWDSNTGELFF	TGTGCCTGGAGGTGGGACTCGAACACCGGGGAGCTGTTTTTT
TRBV6-4	TRBD2	.	TRBJ2-4	CASTGLRTRDIQYF	TGTGCCAGCACTGGACTAAGGACTAGGGACATTCAGTACTTC
TRBV6-4	TRBD2	few	TRBJ2-3	CASSDTTLAGGVDTQYF	TGTGCCAGCAGTGACACCACTCTAGCGGGAGGGGTAGATACGCAGTATTTT
TRBV6-1	TRBD1	few	TRBJ1-1	CASSVDRGNTEAFF	TGTGCCAGCAGCGTCGACAGGGGGAACACTGAAGCTTTCTTT
TRBV6-6	.	.	TRBJ2-2	CATHLSLLTGTGELFF	TGTGCCACCCATCTCAGCTTACTGACGGGCACCGGGGAGCTGTTTTTT
TRBV5-6	TRBD1	.	TRBJ2-7	CASSWTGSPSYEQYF	TGTGCCAGCAGCTGGACAGGGTCCCCTTCCTACGAGCAGTACTTC
TRBV6-1	.	once	TRBJ1-3	CASSPESASGNTIYF	TGTGCCAGCAGTCCTGAGAGCGCCTCTGGAAACACCATATATTTT
TRBV30	TRBD2	.	TRBJ2-1	CAWSETSGLLYNEQFF	TGTGCCTGGAGTGAGACTAGCGGGTTACTCTACAATGAGCAGTTCTTC
TRBV19	.	once	TRBJ2-1	CASSIRGNNNEQFF	TGTGCCAGTAGTATAAGGGGGAACAACAATGAGCAGTTCTTC
TRBV25-1	.	.	TRBJ2-2	CASLLQGLQNTGELFF	TGTGCCAGTTTATTGCAGGGGCTACAAAACACCGGGGAGCTGTTTTTT
TRBV7-2	.	.	TRBJ1-3	CASSLSHRFLISGNTIYF	TGTGCCAGCAGCTTATCCCACAGATTTCTAATCTCTGGAAACACCATATATTTT
TRBV5-1	.	.	TRBJ1-1	CASTLGTVSTEAFF	TGCGCCAGCACCCTTGGTACGGTGAGTACTGAAGCTTTCTTT
TRBV29-1	.	.	TRBJ1-1	CSVEGQMNTEAFF	TGCAGCGTTGAAGGGCAGATGAACACTGAAGCTTTCTTT
TRBV30	TRBD2	.	TRBJ2-1	CAWRAGTSGRLYNEQFF	TGTGCCTGGAGGGCGGGGACTAGCGGGAGACTTTACAATGAGCAGTTCTTC
TRBV28	.	.	TRBJ1-1	CASSRAVEAFF	TGTGCCAGCAGCCGAGCCGTTGAAGCTTTCTTT
TRBV30	TRBD1	.	TRBJ2-1	CAKGQGQGVYNEQFF	TGTGCCAAAGGACAGGGGCAGGGGGTCTACAATGAGCAGTTCTTC
TRBV5-1	.	few	TRBJ2-2	CASSELRTANTGELFF	TGCGCCAGCAGCGAGCTCCGGACAGCTAACACCGGGGAGCTGTTTTTT
TRBV2	.	.	TRBJ2-1	CASRKESGTYNEQFF	TGTGCCAGCAGGAAAGAAAGCGGAACCTACAATGAGCAGTTCTTC
TRBV28	.	.	TRBJ2-6	CASSFPSGANVLTF	TGTGCCAGCAGTTTCCCGTCTGGGGCCAACGTCCTGACTTTC
TRBV15	TRBD2	.	TRBJ2-3	CATSKGLARTDTQYF	TGTGCCACCAGCAAGGGACTAGCGCGCACAGATACGCAGTATTTT
TRBV29-1	.	.	TRBJ2-7	CSVEGRGRGIYEQYF	TGCAGCGTTGAAGGTCGGGGGAGGGGGATCTACGAGCAGTACTTC
TRBV30	.	.	TRBJ2-7	CAWSVRRNTYEQYF	TGTGCCTGGAGTGTACGGCGGAACACCTACGAGCAGTACTTC
TRBV30	.	.	TRBJ2-7	CAWCPGQTYEQYF	TGTGCCTGGTGTCCCGGACAGACCTACGAGCAGTACTTC
TRBV6-4	TRBD2	few	TRBJ2-6	CASSLGGTGANVLTF	TGTGCCAGCAGCCTGGGAGGGACTGGGGCCAACGTCCTGACTTTC
TRBV4-1	TRBD1	.	TRBJ1-1	CASSNRTGSRNTEAFF	TGCGCCAGCAGCAACAGGACAGGGTCGAGGAACACTGAAGCTTTCTTT
TRBV6-1	TRBD1	.	TRBJ2-4	CASSEPTGGFHIQYF	TGTGCCAGCAGTGAACCGACAGGGGGCTTCCACATTCAGTACTTC
TRBV30	TRBD2	.	TRBJ2-3	CAWSTSGTSGEYF	TGTGCCTGGAGTACGAGCGGGACTAGCGGCGAGTATTTT
TRBV15	TRBD1	.	TRBJ1-1	CATSRDGTGFLYTEAFF	TGTGCCACCAGCAGAGATGGGACAGGGTTTCTCTACACTGAAGCTTTCTTT
TRBV19	.	few	TRBJ2-2	CASRGPNTGELFF	TGTGCCAGTAGGGGGCCTAACACCGGGGAGCTGTTTTTT
TRBV7-9	.	.	TRBJ1-4	CASSVRDKREKLFF	TGTGCCAGCAGCGTAAGGGACAAGCGGGAAAAACTGTTTTTT
TRBV10-3	TRBD2	.	TRBJ2-3	CAISGTRETDTQYF	TGTGCCATCAGTGGGACTAGGGAGACAGATACGCAGTATTTT
TRBV4-1	TRBD2	.	TRBJ2-2	CASSPSSTSGRSGELFF	TGCGCCAGCAGCCCATCCTCAACTAGCGGGAGATCCGGGGAGCTGTTTTTT
TRBV2	.	.	TRBJ2-1	CASSVERDNEQFF	TGTGCCAGCAGTGTGGAGCGGGACAATGAGCAGTTCTTC
TRBV4-1	TRBD1	.	TRBJ1-2	CASSQEGQGPAGYTF	TGCGCCAGCAGCCAAGAAGGACAGGGGCCGGCTGGCTACACCTTC
TRBV6-1	TRBD1	.	TRBJ1-1	CASSWTGGMNTEAFF	TGTGCCAGCAGTTGGACAGGGGGCATGAACACTGAAGCTTTCTTT
TRBV2	.	.	TRBJ2-7	CATKGAKSEQYF	TGTGCCACCAAAGGAGCAAAGAGCGAGCAGTACTTC
TRBV27	TRBD1	few	TRBJ1-5	CATGQGAIRGQPQHF	TGTGCCACAGGACAGGGGGCGATTAGGGGGCAGCCCCAGCATTTT
TRBV29-1	.	.	TRBJ2-6	CSVVLTLYSGANVLTF	TGCAGCGTTGTGCTAACTTTATACTCTGGGGCCAACGTCCTGACTTTC
TRBV6-6	.	few	TRBJ2-7	CATSTQDEQYF	TGTGCCACCTCAACACAGGACGAGCAGTACTTC
TRBV19	.	few	TRBJ1-4	CASRTATNEKLFF	TGTGCCAGTAGGACAGCAACTAATGAAAAACTGTTTTTT
TRBV9	.	.	TRBJ2-1	CASSREPRERQFF	TGTGCCAGCAGCAGAGAACCCAGGGAACGGCAGTTCTTC
TRBV10-3	.	.	TRBJ2-5	CAISGRDTQETQYF	TGTGCCATCAGTGGGCGGGATACCCAAGAGACCCAGTACTTC
TRBV7-9	TRBD1	.	TRBJ1-2	CASSRDRTRYTF	TGTGCCAGCAGCCGGGACAGGACTCGCTACACCTTC
TRBV27	.	.	TRBJ1-1	CASSLSITAEAFF	TGTGCCAGCAGTTTATCGATAACAGCTGAAGCTTTCTTT
TRBV27	TRBD1	once	TRBJ1-2	CASSDRGLGYTF	TGTGCCAGCTCGGACAGGGGGCTTGGCTACACCTTC
TRBV6-6	TRBD2	.	TRBJ2-7	CASNPAGGGSYEQYF	TGTGCCAGCAATCCAGCGGGAGGAGGATCCTACGAGCAGTACTTC
TRBV7-6	TRBD1	.	TRBJ1-2	CASSLSAGGYYGYTF	TGTGCCAGCAGCTTATCGGCAGGGGGATACTATGGCTACACCTTC
TRBV29-1	TRBD1	.	TRBJ2-7	CSVEGSFTGVLYEQYF	TGCAGCGTTGAAGGAAGTTTCACAGGGGTTCTCTACGAGCAGTACTTC
TRBV7-8	TRBD2	.	TRBJ2-7	CASSWGGEYEQYF	TGTGCCAGCAGCTGGGGGGGGGAGTACGAGCAGTACTTC
TRBV28	.	few	TRBJ2-2	CASNDYSGNTGELFF	TGTGCCAGCAATGATTATAGCGGGAACACCGGGGAGCTGTTTTTT
TRBV7-8	.	.	TRBJ2-5	CASNSGSAAQETQYF	TGTGCCAGCAACTCCGGGTCAGCGGCCCAAGAGACCCAGTACTTC
TRBV29-1	TRBD1	few	TRBJ2-6	CGTGTEPSGANVLTF	TGCGGAACCGGGACAGAGCCCTCTGGGGCCAACGTCCTGACTTTC
TRBV5-1	.	once	TRBJ2-1	CASSFVRGAGVQSEQFF	TGCGCCAGCAGCTTTGTCCGGGGGGCGGGAGTTCAAAGCGAGCAGTTCTTC